These T cell receptor beta chains were read from a single sample in a study of T cells in Graves' hyperthyroidism and ophthalmopathy. TCRdb re-called the multiplex PCR reads through MiXCR, storing one row per CDR3 protein. Of around 290,000 distinct CDR3 sequences listed, approximately 15% are singletons. Sequenced input: blood. These receptors all come from a woman aged 40 to 55 with Graves' hyperthyroidism. The CDR3 runs from the conserved cysteine through the conserved F or W. D genes are given only for firm matches. Only part of the rows carry a size: once, few, many, or a class if the clone is expanded.

v_gene: TRBV6-1
j_gene: TRBJ2-3
d_gene: -
abundance: many
CDR3aa: CASSYAGQFTDTQYF
CDR3nt: TGTGCCAGCAGTTACGCGGGACAGTTCACAGATACGCAGTATTTT

v_gene: TRBV11-2
j_gene: TRBJ1-1
d_gene: -
abundance: many
CDR3aa: CASRTTGLRTEAFF
CDR3nt: TGTGCCAGCAGGACTACAGGGTTAAGAACTGAAGCTTTCTTT

v_gene: TRBV12-5
j_gene: TRBJ2-1
d_gene: TRBD2
abundance: many
CDR3aa: CASGLVSGLVGYNEQFF
CDR3nt: TGTGCTAGTGGTTTGGTCTCGGGACTAGTTGGCTACAATGAGCAGTTCTTC

v_gene: TRBV10-3
j_gene: TRBJ1-1
d_gene: TRBD1
abundance: many
CDR3aa: CAISEFHGQGTIEAFF
CDR3nt: TGTGCCATCAGTGAATTCCACGGACAGGGGACCATTGAAGCTTTCTTT

v_gene: TRBV28
j_gene: TRBJ1-4
d_gene: -
abundance: many
CDR3aa: CASSTRGGLNEKLFF
CDR3nt: TGTGCCAGCAGTACCCGTGGGGGCCTTAATGAAAAACTGTTTTTT

v_gene: TRBV2
j_gene: TRBJ1-2
d_gene: -
abundance: many
CDR3aa: CASSEILTGGGLEGYTF
CDR3nt: TGTGCCAGCAGTGAGATTCTTACCGGCGGCGGCTTGGAGGGCTACACCTTC

v_gene: TRBV19
j_gene: TRBJ1-5
d_gene: -
abundance: -
CDR3aa: CASRRGSGQGGQPQHF
CDR3nt: TGTGCCAGTAGGAGGGGGTCAGGGCAGGGCGGTCAGCCCCAGCATTTT

v_gene: TRBV6-4
j_gene: TRBJ2-2
d_gene: -
abundance: -
CDR3aa: CASLKGSSNTGELFF
CDR3nt: TGTGCCAGCCTGAAGGGAAGCTCGAACACCGGGGAGCTGTTTTTT

v_gene: TRBV10-2
j_gene: TRBJ2-5
d_gene: TRBD2
abundance: -
CDR3aa: CASSESGLEETQYF
CDR3nt: TGCGCCAGCAGTGAGTCGGGACTAGAGGAGACCCAGTACTTC

v_gene: TRBV6-1
j_gene: TRBJ1-5
d_gene: TRBD1
abundance: many
CDR3aa: CASSAGQGIQPQHF
CDR3nt: TGTGCCAGCAGCGCAGGACAGGGTATTCAGCCCCAGCATTTT

v_gene: TRBV15
j_gene: TRBJ2-3
d_gene: -
abundance: many
CDR3aa: CATSPGMAGDTQYF
CDR3nt: TGTGCCACCAGCCCGGGGATGGCCGGGGATACGCAGTATTTT

v_gene: TRBV2
j_gene: TRBJ1-3
d_gene: -
abundance: many
CDR3aa: CASRARDLFSGNTIYF
CDR3nt: TGTGCCAGCAGGGCCCGGGATCTTTTCTCTGGAAACACCATATATTTT

v_gene: TRBV20-1
j_gene: TRBJ2-5
d_gene: TRBD2
abundance: -
CDR3aa: CSARLAGGPGPQETQYF
CDR3nt: TGCAGTGCCAGACTAGCGGGAGGGCCTGGACCCCAAGAGACCCAGTACTTC

v_gene: TRBV5-1
j_gene: TRBJ1-1
d_gene: -
abundance: many
CDR3aa: CASSTLTQNTEAFF
CDR3nt: TGCGCCAGCAGCACCCTGACGCAGAACACTGAAGCTTTCTTT

v_gene: TRBV20-1
j_gene: TRBJ1-2
d_gene: -
abundance: -
CDR3aa: CSAKDYGYTF
CDR3nt: TGCAGTGCTAAGGACTATGGCTACACCTTC

v_gene: TRBV24-1
j_gene: TRBJ2-3
d_gene: TRBD2
abundance: few
CDR3aa: CATRGVLVTDTQYF
CDR3nt: TGTGCCACCCGGGGGGTGCTCGTGACAGATACGCAGTATTTT

v_gene: TRBV20-1
j_gene: TRBJ1-1
d_gene: -
abundance: many
CDR3aa: CSARQADNTEAFF
CDR3nt: TGCAGTGCTAGGCAGGCGGATAACACTGAAGCTTTCTTT

v_gene: TRBV28
j_gene: TRBJ2-6
d_gene: -
abundance: few
CDR3aa: CASSLSDTGANVLTF
CDR3nt: TGTGCCAGCAGTCTCAGCGACACTGGGGCCAACGTCCTGACTTTC

v_gene: TRBV2
j_gene: TRBJ1-4
d_gene: TRBD1
abundance: -
CDR3aa: CASSGTGSLWTTNEKLFF
CDR3nt: TGTGCCAGCAGTGGGACAGGGAGTCTGTGGACAACTAATGAAAAACTGTTTTTT

v_gene: TRBV7-9
j_gene: TRBJ2-7
d_gene: -
abundance: -
CDR3aa: CASGAGPSYEQYF
CDR3nt: TGTGCCAGCGGAGCAGGTCCTTCCTACGAGCAGTACTTC

v_gene: TRBV20-1
j_gene: TRBJ2-7
d_gene: TRBD1
abundance: many
CDR3aa: CSARWTGRGGYEQYF
CDR3nt: TGCAGTGCTAGATGGACAGGGCGAGGGGGCTACGAGCAGTACTTC

v_gene: TRBV2
j_gene: TRBJ1-4
d_gene: -
abundance: few
CDR3aa: CASRGGANEKLFF
CDR3nt: TGTGCCAGCAGGGGGGGCGCAAATGAAAAACTGTTTTTT

v_gene: TRBV2
j_gene: TRBJ2-1
d_gene: -
abundance: -
CDR3aa: CASSDIGEGYNEQFF
CDR3nt: TGTGCCAGCAGTGATATAGGGGAAGGCTACAATGAGCAGTTCTTC

v_gene: TRBV12-3/TRBV12-4
j_gene: TRBJ2-7
d_gene: -
abundance: -
CDR3aa: CASSSLGRAVEQYF
CDR3nt: TGTGCCAGCAGTTCCCTGGGCAGGGCGGTTGAGCAGTACTTC

v_gene: TRBV7-2
j_gene: TRBJ2-7
d_gene: TRBD2
abundance: -
CDR3aa: CASSWGGLAGISYEQYF
CDR3nt: TGTGCCAGCAGCTGGGGGGGACTAGCGGGAATCTCCTACGAGCAGTACTTC

v_gene: TRBV10-3
j_gene: TRBJ1-2
d_gene: -
abundance: few
CDR3aa: CAISDGGQGVYGYTF
CDR3nt: TGTGCCATCAGTGATGGCGGCCAGGGAGTCTATGGCTACACCTTC

v_gene: TRBV5-5
j_gene: TRBJ2-1
d_gene: -
abundance: few
CDR3aa: CASSLGYPNEQFF
CDR3nt: TGTGCCAGCAGCTTGGGCTACCCCAATGAGCAGTTCTTC

v_gene: TRBV7-9
j_gene: TRBJ2-1
d_gene: -
abundance: -
CDR3aa: CASSFGENEQFF
CDR3nt: TGTGCCAGCAGCTTTGGGGAGAATGAGCAGTTCTTC